What follows is one TCR beta chain and its context. The sample originates from a study of T cell changes during pregnancy in multiple sclerosis. Assay used: immunoSEQ multiplex PCR; TCRdb lists only in-frame clones, some missing. The sample contains around 83,000 clones, 80% to 95% of which appear only once. This CDR3 has 16 residues. V lost 7 bases, J lost 2 bases, and 20 bases lay in between. Per the germline V gene, CDR1 is SNHLY and CDR2 is FYNNEI. The sequence derives from a female donor with multiple sclerosis, enrolled in a pregnancy study. The material was CD4+ T cells from peripheral blood mononuclear cells, obtained in the second trimester of pregnancy. The genes are TRBV2 and TRBJ1-1; D gene unclear. DNA for the CDR3: TGTGCCAGCACCTTCACCGAGCGGGTTTTCAACACTGAAGCTTTCTTT. It yields the protein CASTFTERVFNTEAFF.